The present entry profiles one T cell receptor beta chain with its context. Possible read error: a much larger clone is one base away. The CDR3 contains 13 residues. The germline V and J ends were trimmed by 1 base and 6 bases, with 9 bases remaining between them. Germline lookup yields CDR1 MRHNA and CDR2 SNTAGT. CDR3 regions were amplified by Arm-PCR using iRepertoire HTBI primers to build TCR beta libraries. TCRdb re-analysed the multiplex PCR reads in MiXCR, keeping a single row per CDR3 protein. Here the sample spans around 250,000 distinct CDR3 sequences, 15% to 20% being singletons. The entry originates in a study of regulatory T cells in long-lasting Graves disease. Time point denoted: newly diagnosed GD, antithyroid drugs for less than 3 months. Scientists built the TCR library using RNA that was extracted from PBMCs. The sample was also linked to a second study, of T cells in Graves' hyperthyroidism and ophthalmopathy.

The sequencing used peripheral blood mononuclear cells (PBMCs), collected at new diagnosis, from a patient treated with antithyroid drugs. The TCR originated in a woman in her thirties with Graves disease. This chain connects TRBV6-4 to TRBJ1-2; D gene unclear. Here the CDR3 DNA reads TGTGCCAGCAGTGACTTGGACCCCGATGGCTACACCTTC. Protein product: CASSDLDPDGYTF.